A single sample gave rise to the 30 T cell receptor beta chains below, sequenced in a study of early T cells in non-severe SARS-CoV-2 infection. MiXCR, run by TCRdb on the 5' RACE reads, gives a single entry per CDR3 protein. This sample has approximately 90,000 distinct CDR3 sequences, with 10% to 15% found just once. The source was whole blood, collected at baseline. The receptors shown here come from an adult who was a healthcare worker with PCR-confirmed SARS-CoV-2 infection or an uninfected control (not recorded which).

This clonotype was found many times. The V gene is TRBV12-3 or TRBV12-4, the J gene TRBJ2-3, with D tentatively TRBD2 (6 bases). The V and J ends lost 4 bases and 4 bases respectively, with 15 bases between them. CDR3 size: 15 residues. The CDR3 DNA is TGTGCCAGCAGTTATTTTCGGGGGTTGGCAGATACGCAGTATTTT. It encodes CASSYFRGLADTQYF.

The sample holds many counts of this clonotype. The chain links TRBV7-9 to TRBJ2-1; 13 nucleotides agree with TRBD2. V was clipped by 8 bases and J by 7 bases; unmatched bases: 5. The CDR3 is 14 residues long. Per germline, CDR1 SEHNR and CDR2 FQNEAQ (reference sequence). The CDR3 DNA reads TGTGCCAGCGGAACTAGCGGGAGGGGAAATGAGCAGTTCTTC. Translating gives CASGTSGRGNEQFF.

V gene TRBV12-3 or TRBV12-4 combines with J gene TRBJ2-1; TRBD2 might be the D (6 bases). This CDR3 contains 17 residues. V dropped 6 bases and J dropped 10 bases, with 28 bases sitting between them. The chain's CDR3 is CASSQPETGLSSREQFF. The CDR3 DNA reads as TGTGCCAGCAGCCAACCTGAAACGGGACTTAGCAGCAGGGAGCAGTTCTTC.

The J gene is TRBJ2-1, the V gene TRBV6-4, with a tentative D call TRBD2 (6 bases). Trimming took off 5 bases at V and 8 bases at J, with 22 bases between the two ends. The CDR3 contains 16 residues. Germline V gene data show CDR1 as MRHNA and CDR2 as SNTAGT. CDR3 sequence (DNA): TGTGCCAGCAGTCCCCATTCGCGGGACGCGGCGGATGAGCAGTTCTTC. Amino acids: CASSPHSRDAADEQFF.

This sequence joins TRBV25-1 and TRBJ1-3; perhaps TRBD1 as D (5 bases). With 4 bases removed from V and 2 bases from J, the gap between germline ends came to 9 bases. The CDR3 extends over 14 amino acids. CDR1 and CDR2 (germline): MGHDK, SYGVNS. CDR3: CASSVAGTGNTIYF. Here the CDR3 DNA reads TGTGCCAGCAGTGTTGCAGGGACTGGAAACACCATATATTTT. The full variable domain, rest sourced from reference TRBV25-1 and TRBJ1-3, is EADIYQTPRYLVIGTGKKITLECSQTMGHDKMYWYQQDPGMELHLIHYSYGVNSTEKGDLSSESTVSRIRTEHFPLTLESARPSHTSQYLCASSVAGTGNTIYFGEGSWLTVV.

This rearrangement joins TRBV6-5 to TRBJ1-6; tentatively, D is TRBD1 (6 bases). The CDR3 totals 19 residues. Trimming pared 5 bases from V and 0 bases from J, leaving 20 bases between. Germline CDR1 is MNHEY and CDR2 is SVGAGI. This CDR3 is CASSASLLGGSSYNSPLHF. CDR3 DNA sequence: TGTGCCAGCAGTGCCTCGTTGCTCGGGGGCAGCTCCTATAATTCACCCCTCCACTTT.

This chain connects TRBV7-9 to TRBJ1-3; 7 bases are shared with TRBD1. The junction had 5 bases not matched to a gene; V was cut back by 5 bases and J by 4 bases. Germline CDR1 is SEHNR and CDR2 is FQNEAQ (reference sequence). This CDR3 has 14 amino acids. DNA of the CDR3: TGTGCCAGCAGCGAGGGGGCTCAAGGAAACACCATATATTTT. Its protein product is CASSEGAQGNTIYF.

The CDR3 protein is CASSLEGGNTEAFF. For the CDR3, the DNA is TGCGCCAGCAGCTTGGAAGGCGGGAACACTGAAGCTTTCTTT. This chain links TRBV5-1 with TRBJ1-1; D not certain. This CDR3 spans 14 amino acids. V was shortened by 0 bases and J by 1 base, with 7 bases between the two germline ends. The germline V gene encodes CDR1 SGHRS and CDR2 YFSETQ.

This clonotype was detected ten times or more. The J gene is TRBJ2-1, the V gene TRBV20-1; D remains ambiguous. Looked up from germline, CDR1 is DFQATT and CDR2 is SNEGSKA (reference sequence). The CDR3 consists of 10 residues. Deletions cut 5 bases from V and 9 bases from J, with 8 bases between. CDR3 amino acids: CSAGVGEQFF. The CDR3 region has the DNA TGCAGTGCTGGGGTTGGTGAGCAGTTCTTC.

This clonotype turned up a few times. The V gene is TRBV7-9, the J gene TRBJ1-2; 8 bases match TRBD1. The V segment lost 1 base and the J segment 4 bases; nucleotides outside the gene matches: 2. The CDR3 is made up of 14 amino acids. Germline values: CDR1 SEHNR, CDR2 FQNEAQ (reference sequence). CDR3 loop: CASSLGTGTYGYTF. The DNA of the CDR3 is TGTGCCAGCAGCTTAGGGACAGGGACCTATGGCTACACCTTC.

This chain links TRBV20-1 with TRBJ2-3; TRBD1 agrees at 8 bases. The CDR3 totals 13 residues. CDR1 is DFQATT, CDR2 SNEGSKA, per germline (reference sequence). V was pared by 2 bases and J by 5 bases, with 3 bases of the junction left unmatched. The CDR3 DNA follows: TGCAGTGCTAGACAGGGGGCTAGAGATACGCAGTATTTT. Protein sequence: CSARQGARDTQYF.

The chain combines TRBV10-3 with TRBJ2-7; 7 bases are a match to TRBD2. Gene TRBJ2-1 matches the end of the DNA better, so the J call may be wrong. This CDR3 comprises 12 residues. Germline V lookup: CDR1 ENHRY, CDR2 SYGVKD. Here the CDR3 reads CAIGGRIYEQFF. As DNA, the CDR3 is TGTGCCATAGGCGGGAGAATTTACGAGCAGTTCTTC.

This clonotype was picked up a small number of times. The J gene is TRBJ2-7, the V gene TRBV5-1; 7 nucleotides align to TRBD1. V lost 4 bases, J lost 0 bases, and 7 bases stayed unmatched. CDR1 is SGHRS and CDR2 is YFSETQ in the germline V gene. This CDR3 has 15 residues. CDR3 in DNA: TGCGCCAGCAGCGCCACCGGGACAGCCTCCTACGAGCAGTACTTC. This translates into CASSATGTASYEQYF.

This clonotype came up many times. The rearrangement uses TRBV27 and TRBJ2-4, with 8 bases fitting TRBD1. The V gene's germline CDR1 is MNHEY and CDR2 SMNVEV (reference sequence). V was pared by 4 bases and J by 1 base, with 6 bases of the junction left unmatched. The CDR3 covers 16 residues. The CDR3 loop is CASSSRGRFAKNIQYF. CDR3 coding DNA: TGTGCCAGCAGTTCCAGGGGGCGCTTCGCCAAAAACATTCAGTACTTC.

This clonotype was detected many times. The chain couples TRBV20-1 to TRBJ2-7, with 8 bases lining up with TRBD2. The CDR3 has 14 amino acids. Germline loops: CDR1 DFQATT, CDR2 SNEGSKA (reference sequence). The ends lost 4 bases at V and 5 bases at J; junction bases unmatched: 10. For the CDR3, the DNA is TGCAGTGCTATAGACCCCGGGGGGGTCCACGAGCAGTACTTC. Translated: CSAIDPGGVHEQYF.

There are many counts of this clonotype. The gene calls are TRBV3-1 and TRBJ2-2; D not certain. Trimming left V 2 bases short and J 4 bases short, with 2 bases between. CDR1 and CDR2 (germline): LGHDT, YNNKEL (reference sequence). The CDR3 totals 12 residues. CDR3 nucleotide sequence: TGTGCCAGCAGCCAACCCACCGGGGAGCTGTTTTTT. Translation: CASSQPTGELFF.

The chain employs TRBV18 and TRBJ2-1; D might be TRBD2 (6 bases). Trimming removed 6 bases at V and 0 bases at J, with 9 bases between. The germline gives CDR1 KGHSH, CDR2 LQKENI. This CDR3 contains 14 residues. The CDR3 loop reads CASSAGSSYNEQFF. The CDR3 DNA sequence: TGTGCCAGCTCCGCGGGGAGCTCCTACAATGAGCAGTTCTTC.

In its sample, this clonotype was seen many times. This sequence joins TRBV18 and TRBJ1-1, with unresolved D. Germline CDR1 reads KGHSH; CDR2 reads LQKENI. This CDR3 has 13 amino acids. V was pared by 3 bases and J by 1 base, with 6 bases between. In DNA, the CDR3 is TGTGCCAGCTCACCGCTAGGGAACACTGAAGCTTTCTTT. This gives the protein CASSPLGNTEAFF. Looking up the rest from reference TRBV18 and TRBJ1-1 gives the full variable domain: NAGVMQNPRHLVRRRGQEARLRCSPMKGHSHVYWYRQLPEEGLKFMVYLQKENIIDESGMPKERFSAEFPKEGPSILRIQQVVRGDSAAYFCASSPLGNTEAFFGQGTRLTVV.

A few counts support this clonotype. CDR3 sequence (DNA): TGTGCCTGCCCTTTGAGCTCTGGGGCCAACGTCCTGACTTTC. Translated, it gives CACPLSSGANVLTF. J is TRBJ2-6 and V is TRBV30; the D is unclear. There are 14 residues in the CDR3. Between the trimmed V and J ends, which lost 6 bases and 0 bases, there was a span of 9 bases. Germline values: CDR1 GTSNPN, CDR2 SVGIG (reference sequence).

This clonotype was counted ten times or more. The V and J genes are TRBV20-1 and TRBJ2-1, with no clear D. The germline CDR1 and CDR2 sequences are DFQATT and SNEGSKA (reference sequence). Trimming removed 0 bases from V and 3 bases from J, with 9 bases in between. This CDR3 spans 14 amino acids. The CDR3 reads CSARDWRNYNEQFF. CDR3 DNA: TGCAGTGCTAGAGATTGGCGGAACTACAATGAGCAGTTCTTC.

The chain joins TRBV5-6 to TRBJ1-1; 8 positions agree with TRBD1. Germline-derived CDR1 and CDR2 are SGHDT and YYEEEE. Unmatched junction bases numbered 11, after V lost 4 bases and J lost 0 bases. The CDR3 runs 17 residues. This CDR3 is CASSPWTGQVMNTEAFF. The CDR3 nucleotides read TGTGCCAGCAGCCCCTGGACAGGGCAGGTGATGAACACTGAAGCTTTCTTT.

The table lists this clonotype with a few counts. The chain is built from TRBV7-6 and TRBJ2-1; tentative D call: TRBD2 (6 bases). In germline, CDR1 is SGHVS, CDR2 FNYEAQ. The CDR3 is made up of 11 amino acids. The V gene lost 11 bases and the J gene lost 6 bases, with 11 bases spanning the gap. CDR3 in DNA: TGTGCCTCCGGGCGGGGCAATGAGCAGTTCTTC. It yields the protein CASGRGNEQFF. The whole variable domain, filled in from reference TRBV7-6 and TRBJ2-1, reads GAGVSQSPRYKVTKRGQDVALRCDPISGHVSLYWYRQALGQGPEFLTYFNYEAQQDKSGLPNDRFSAERPEGSISTLTIQRTEQRDSAMYRCASGRGNEQFFGPGTRLTVL.

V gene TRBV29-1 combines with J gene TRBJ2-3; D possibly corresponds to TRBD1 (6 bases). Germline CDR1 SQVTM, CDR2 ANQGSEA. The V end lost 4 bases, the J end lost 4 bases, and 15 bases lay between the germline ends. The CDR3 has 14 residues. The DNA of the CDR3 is TGCAGCGTTGGGAAACCCAAGGGGGCAGATACGCAGTATTTT. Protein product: CSVGKPKGADTQYF.

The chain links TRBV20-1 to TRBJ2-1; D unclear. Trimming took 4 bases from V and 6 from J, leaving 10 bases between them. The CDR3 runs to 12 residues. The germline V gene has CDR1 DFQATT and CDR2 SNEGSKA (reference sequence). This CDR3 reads CSAIRTGNEQFF. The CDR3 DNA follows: TGCAGTGCTATAAGGACGGGCAATGAGCAGTTCTTC.

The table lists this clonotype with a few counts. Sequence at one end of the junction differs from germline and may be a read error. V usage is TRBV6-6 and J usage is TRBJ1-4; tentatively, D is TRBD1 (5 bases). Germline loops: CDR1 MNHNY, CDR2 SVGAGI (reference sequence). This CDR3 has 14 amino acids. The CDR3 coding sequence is TGTGCCAGCAGTTACTCTGGGCAGGCCAGGGCCTTTGATTTT. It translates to CASSYSGQARAFDF.

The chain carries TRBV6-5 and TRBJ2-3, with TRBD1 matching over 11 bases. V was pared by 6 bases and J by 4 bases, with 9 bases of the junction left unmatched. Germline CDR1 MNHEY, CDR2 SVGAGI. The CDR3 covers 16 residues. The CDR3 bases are TGTGCCAGCAGCCGCGGTGGGACAGGGGGGTCAGATACGCAGTATTTT. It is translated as CASSRGGTGGSDTQYF.

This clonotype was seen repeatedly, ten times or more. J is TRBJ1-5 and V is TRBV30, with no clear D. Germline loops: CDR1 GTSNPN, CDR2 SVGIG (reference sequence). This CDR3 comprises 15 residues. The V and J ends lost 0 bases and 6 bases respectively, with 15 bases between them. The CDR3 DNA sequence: TGTGCCTGGAGTGTATTAAAGGCCGTGACTCAGCCCCAGCATTTT. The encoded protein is CAWSVLKAVTQPQHF.

The chain's CDR3 is CSVDLAGEGETQYF. For the CDR3, the DNA is TGCAGCGTTGACTTAGCGGGGGAAGGAGAGACCCAGTACTTC. The chain carries TRBV29-1 and TRBJ2-5, with 9 bases aligning to TRBD2. V lost 3 bases and J lost 4; bases outside the gene matches: 6. Per germline, CDR1 SQVTM and CDR2 ANQGSEA. The CDR3 totals 14 residues.

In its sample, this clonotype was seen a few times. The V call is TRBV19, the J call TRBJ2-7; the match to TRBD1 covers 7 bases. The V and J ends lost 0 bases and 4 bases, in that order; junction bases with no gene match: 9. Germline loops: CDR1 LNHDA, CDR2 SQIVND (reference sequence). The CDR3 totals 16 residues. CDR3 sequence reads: CASSIEGLGQPYEQYF. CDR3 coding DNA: TGTGCCAGTAGTATAGAAGGCCTGGGACAGCCTTACGAGCAGTACTTC.

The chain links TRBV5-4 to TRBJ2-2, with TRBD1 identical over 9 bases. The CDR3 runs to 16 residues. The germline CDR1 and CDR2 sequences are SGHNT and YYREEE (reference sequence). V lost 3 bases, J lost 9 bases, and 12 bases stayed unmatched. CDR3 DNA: TGTGCCAGCAGCTCGATGGACAGGGGAGTTCTACGGGAGCTGTTTTTT. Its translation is CASSSMDRGVLRELFF.